Below, 13 T cell receptor beta chains from the same sample are listed, as sequenced in a study of control samples from healthy donors and cancer patients. The repertoire was sequenced with immunoSEQ multiplex PCR; TCRdb's copy has only in-frame clones and lacks some. Of some 120,000 clones listed, around 87% were seen once; the top ten hold just under 3%. Sequenced: blood. These receptors were collected from a man aged 55 to 70 in good health.

This chain links TRBV11-2 with TRBJ1-3, with D hard to call. The CDR3 covers 11 residues. In germline, CDR1 is SGHAT, CDR2 FQNNGV. Trimming left V 6 bases short and J 3 bases short, with 3 bases between. The CDR3 DNA reads as TGTGCCAGCAGTTATGGAAACACCATATATTTT. Amino acid sequence: CASSYGNTIYF.

CDR3 in amino acids: CASRQTGMNTEAFF. CDR3 DNA: TGCGCCAGCAGGCAGACAGGGATGAACACTGAAGCTTTCTTT. The J gene is TRBJ1-1, the V gene TRBV5-1, with TRBD1 identical over 7 bases. The CDR3 totals 14 residues. J lost 0 bases, V lost 5 bases, and 4 bases had no gene match. In germline, CDR1 is SGHRS, CDR2 YFSETQ.

The chain links TRBV27 to TRBJ1-5; tentatively, D is TRBD1 (6 bases). V lost 2 bases to trimming and J lost 2 bases, with 10 bases between them. The CDR3 has 15 amino acids. The germline gives CDR1 MNHEY, CDR2 SMNVEV (reference sequence). The CDR3 is CASSLEGVRNQPQHF. CDR3 nucleotides: TGTGCCAGCAGTTTAGAGGGGGTACGCAATCAGCCCCAGCATTTT.

The chain carries TRBV9 and TRBJ1-1; the D gene is possibly TRBD1 (5 bases). Germline V lookup: CDR1 SGDLS, CDR2 YYNGEE. This CDR3 has 13 residues. Trimming removed 5 bases at V and 7 bases at J, with 15 bases between. The CDR3 bases are TGTGCCAGCAGTTTAATCTCGGGGGTTGAAGCTTTCTTT. Translation: CASSLISGVEAFF.

The chain employs TRBV12-3 or TRBV12-4 and TRBJ2-1; D not resolved. This CDR3 has 11 amino acids. V was pared by 3 bases and J by 10 bases, with 7 bases between. CDR3 coding DNA: TGTGCCAGCAGTTTCTCTGGGGAGCAGTTCTTC. It encodes CASSFSGEQFF.

This clone has just one count. The V and J genes are TRBV6-6 and TRBJ2-2; possibly TRBD1 or TRBD2 for D (7 bases each). Germline values: CDR1 MNHNY, CDR2 SVGAGI (reference sequence). The CDR3 covers 15 residues. The V gene lost 2 bases and the J gene lost 5 bases, with 12 bases spanning the gap. As DNA, the CDR3 is TGTGCCAGCAGTTACGCCAGGGGGGGTACCGGGGAGCTGTTTTTT. Its translation: CASSYARGGTGELFF.

J is TRBJ2-7 and V is TRBV7-9; the D is unclear. The V and J ends lost 8 bases and 4 bases respectively, with 12 bases between them. The CDR3 totals 12 residues. Per germline, CDR1 SEHNR and CDR2 FQNEAQ (reference sequence). The CDR3 sequence is CASGRWEYEQYF. The DNA for the CDR3 is TGTGCCAGCGGCCGATGGGAATACGAGCAGTACTTC.

This clone was seen once. This chain links TRBV5-1 with TRBJ2-7; D gene uncertain. V was shortened by 4 bases and J by 4 bases, with 12 bases between the two germline ends. The germline V gene has CDR1 SGHRS and CDR2 YFSETQ. The CDR3 runs to 13 residues. This CDR3 is CASSLEDGYEQYF. The DNA of the CDR3 is TGCGCCAGCAGCCTAGAGGACGGGTACGAGCAGTACTTC.

The V and J genes are TRBV7-6 and TRBJ1-3; no clear D. The CDR3 has 19 residues. CDR1 and CDR2 from the germline V gene are SGHVS and FNYEAQ. Trimming took off 1 base at V and 0 bases at J, with 19 bases between the two ends. The chain's CDR3 is CASSLGAATIKSSGNTIYF. The CDR3 bases are TGTGCCAGCAGCTTAGGAGCAGCCACTATTAAGAGCTCTGGAAACACCATATATTTT.

V usage is TRBV3-1 (or the pseudogene TRBV3-2) and J usage is TRBJ1-5, with a possible D match to TRBD1 (6 bases). V lost 4 bases and J lost 4, with 11 bases in between. The CDR3 totals 14 residues. Per germline, CDR1 LGHDT and CDR2 YNNKEL (reference sequence). The CDR3 spells CASSPGHNNQPQHF. The CDR3 bases are TGTGCCAGCAGCCCGGGACACAATAATCAGCCCCAGCATTTT.

The chain is built from TRBV3-1 (or the pseudogene TRBV3-2) and TRBJ2-3; D is perhaps TRBD2 (5 bases). CDR1 is LGHDT, CDR2 YNNKEL, per germline (reference sequence). This CDR3 is 15 amino acids long. Trimming shortened V by 4 bases and J by 0 bases, and 11 bases separated the two germline ends. The CDR3 sequence: CASSRTLSSTDTQYF. The DNA for the CDR3 is TGTGCCAGCAGCCGGACTCTATCTAGCACAGATACGCAGTATTTT.

The chain is built from TRBV6-5 and TRBJ1-3; D uncertain. V was cut by 6 bases and J by 2 bases, with 5 bases left in between. This CDR3 is 12 amino acids long. The germline V gene has CDR1 MNHEY and CDR2 SVGAGI. The CDR3 spells CASSLPGNTIYF. The CDR3 nucleotides are TGTGCCAGCAGCCTCCCTGGAAACACCATATATTTT.

This chain joins TRBV6-5 and TRBJ2-7; TRBD2 matches at 9 bases. Per germline, CDR1 MNHEY and CDR2 SVGAGI. Unmatched junction bases numbered 6, after V lost 2 bases and J lost 4 bases. The CDR3 extends over 15 amino acids. The CDR3 loop is CASSYGAGGQYEQYF. The CDR3, as DNA: TGTGCCAGCAGTTACGGTGCGGGGGGGCAGTACGAGCAGTACTTC.